This T cell receptor (beta chain) derives from a study of neurological immune-mediated disorders. CDR1 and CDR2 from the germline V gene are ENHRY and SYGVKD. V gave up 2 bases and J gave up 2 bases, with 12 bases separating them. The CDR3 spans 15 residues. Synthesis of cDNA was carried out by template-switch 5'RACE. The reaction used 10-nucleotide random UMIs. Via MiXCR, TCRdb re-called the 5' RACE reads, giving one row per CDR3 protein. Among about 38,000 distinct CDR3 sequences listed, about 9.9% were seen once. The chain recombines TRBV10-3 with TRBJ1-2, with D hard to call. The sequencing sample was made of CD4+ T cells from blood. The clonotype originates from a young woman with HTLV-1-associated myelopathy (HAM/TSP). CDR3: CAISESGQLNYGYTF. In DNA form, the CDR3 reads TGTGCCATCAGTGAGAGCGGGCAGCTGAACTATGGCTACACCTTC.